This T cell receptor beta chain was captured by sequencing in a study of T cell changes during pregnancy in multiple sclerosis. The assay was immunoSEQ multiplex PCR, and TCRdb's table has in-frame clones only and misses some. The sample includes more than 45,000 clones, approximately 92% of them seen just once. This clone was picked up one time. This material consisted of CD4+ T cells from peripheral blood mononuclear cells, taken after pregnancy. The TCR comes from a female donor with multiple sclerosis, enrolled in a pregnancy study.

CDR3 region: CASSFQGNNEQFF. Here the CDR3 DNA reads TGTGCCAGCAGCTTCCAGGGAAACAATGAGCAGTTCTTC. V is TRBV7-3 and J is TRBJ2-1; D might be TRBD1 (5 bases). Germline V lookup: CDR1 SGHTA, CDR2 FQGTGA. The V end lost 3 bases, the J end lost 5 bases, and 8 bases lay between the germline ends. The length of the CDR3 is 13 residues.